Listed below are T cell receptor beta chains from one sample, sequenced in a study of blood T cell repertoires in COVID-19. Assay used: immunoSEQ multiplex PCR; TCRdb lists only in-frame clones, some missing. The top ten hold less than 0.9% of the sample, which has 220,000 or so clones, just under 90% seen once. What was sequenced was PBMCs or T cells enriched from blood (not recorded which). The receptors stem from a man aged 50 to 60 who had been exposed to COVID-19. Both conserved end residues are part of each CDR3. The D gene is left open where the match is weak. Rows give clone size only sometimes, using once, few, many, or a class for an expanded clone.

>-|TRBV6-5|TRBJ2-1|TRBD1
CASSYRTGSEQFF
TGTGCCAGCAGCTACAGGACAGGCAGTGAGCAGTTCTTC
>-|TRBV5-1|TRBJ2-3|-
CASSFEGADTQYF
TGCGCCAGCAGCTTCGAAGGGGCAGATACGCAGTATTTT
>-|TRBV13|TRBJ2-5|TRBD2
CASSRTSAQETQYF
TGTGCCAGCAGCAGGACTAGCGCACAAGAGACCCAGTACTTC
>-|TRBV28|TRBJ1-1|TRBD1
CASSNRDRGTTEAFF
TGTGCCAGCTCAAACCGGGACAGGGGAACCACTGAAGCTTTCTTT
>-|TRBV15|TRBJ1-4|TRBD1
CATSRTIGTDEKLFF
TGTGCCACCAGCAGAACGATTGGGACAGATGAAAAACTGTTTTTT
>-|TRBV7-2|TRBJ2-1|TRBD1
CASSFVGQGDNEQFF
TGTGCCAGCAGCTTTGTCGGGCAGGGGGACAATGAGCAGTTCTTC
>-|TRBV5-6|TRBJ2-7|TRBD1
CASSYLGQPTEQYF
TGTGCCAGCAGCTACTTGGGACAGCCCACCGAGCAGTACTTC
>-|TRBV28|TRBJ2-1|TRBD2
CASSPGLAGGAAYNEQFF
TGTGCCAGCAGTCCGGGACTAGCGGGGGGGGCTGCCTACAATGAGCAGTTCTTC
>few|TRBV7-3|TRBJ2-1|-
CASSRGFYNEQFF
TGTGCCAGCAGCCGGGGGTTTTACAATGAGCAGTTCTTC
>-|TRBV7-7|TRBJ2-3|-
CASSPVPGASTDTQYF
TGTGCTAGCAGCCCAGTTCCGGGAGCCAGCACAGATACGCAGTATTTT
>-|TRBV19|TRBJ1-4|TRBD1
CASSGHTGTGDEKLFF
TGTGCCAGTAGTGGACATACCGGGACAGGGGATGAAAAACTGTTTTTT
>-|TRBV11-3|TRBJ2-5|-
CASSLIATGAGTQYF
TGTGCCAGCAGCTTAATTGCGACAGGCGCAGGGACCCAGTACTTC
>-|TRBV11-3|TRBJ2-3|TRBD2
CASSGGGDTQYF
TGTGCCAGCAGCGGGGGGGGAGATACGCAGTATTTT
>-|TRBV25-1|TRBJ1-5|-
CASSESGNSNQPQHF
TGTGCCAGCAGTGAATCAGGGAATAGCAATCAGCCCCAGCATTTT
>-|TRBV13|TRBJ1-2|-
CASSPQGNYGYTF
TGTGCCAGCAGCCCCCAGGGTAACTATGGCTACACCTTC
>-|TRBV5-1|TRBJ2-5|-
CASSFRASAQETQYF
TGCGCCAGCAGCTTTCGGGCTAGCGCTCAAGAGACCCAGTACTTC
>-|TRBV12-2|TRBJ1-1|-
CASRRHRQGLEAFF
TGTGCAAGTCGCCGCCACCGACAGGGACTTGAAGCTTTCTTT
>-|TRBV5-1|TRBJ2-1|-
CASSQTGSSYNEQFF
TGCGCCAGCAGCCAAACAGGGAGCTCCTACAATGAGCAGTTCTTC
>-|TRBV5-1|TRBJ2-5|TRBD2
CASSLEGLAEEETQYF
TGCGCCAGCAGCTTGGAGGGACTAGCGGAAGAGGAGACCCAGTACTTC
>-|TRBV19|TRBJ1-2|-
CASSTTGSYGYTF
TGTGCCAGTAGTACGACAGGCAGCTATGGCTACACCTTC
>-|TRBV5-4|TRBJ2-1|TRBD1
CASSSGTGGFNEQFF
TGTGCCAGCAGTTCCGGGACAGGGGGCTTTAATGAGCAGTTCTTC
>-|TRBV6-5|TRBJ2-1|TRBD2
CASSQRLAGNNEQFF
TGTGCCAGCAGCCAGAGACTAGCGGGAAACAATGAGCAGTTCTTC
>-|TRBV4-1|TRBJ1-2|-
CASSLRGGGGYTF
TGCGCCAGCAGCCTACGGGGCGGGGGTGGCTACACCTTC
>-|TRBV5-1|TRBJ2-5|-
CASSLVPSFGVETQYF
TGCGCCAGCAGCTTGGTACCGTCCTTCGGGGTGGAGACCCAGTACTTC
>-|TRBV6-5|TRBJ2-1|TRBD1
CATRTGYEQFF
TGTGCCACCCGGACAGGTTATGAGCAGTTCTTC
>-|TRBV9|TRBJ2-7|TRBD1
CASSRQGARGSYEQYF
TGTGCCAGCAGCAGACAGGGGGCTAGGGGGTCCTACGAGCAGTACTTC
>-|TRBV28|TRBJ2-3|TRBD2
CASSLPGLGTDTQYF
TGTGCCAGCAGTCTACCGGGACTAGGAACGGATACGCAGTATTTT
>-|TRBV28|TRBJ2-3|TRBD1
CASSSYRGRADTQYF
TGTGCCAGCAGTTCCTACAGGGGGCGCGCAGATACGCAGTATTTT
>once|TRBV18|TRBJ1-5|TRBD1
CASSPGQPNQPQHF
TGTGCCAGCTCACCGGGACAGCCCAATCAGCCCCAGCATTTT
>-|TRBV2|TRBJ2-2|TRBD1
CASNRDRANTGELFF
TGTGCCAGCAATCGGGACAGAGCGAACACCGGGGAGCTGTTTTTT
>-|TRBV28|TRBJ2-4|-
CASREMGRNIQYF
TGTGCCAGCAGGGAGATGGGGAGAAACATTCAGTACTTC
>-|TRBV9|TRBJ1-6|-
CASSEGVDVSLYNSPLHF
TGTGCCAGCAGCGAGGGAGTGGACGTCAGCCTCTATAATTCACCCCTCCACTTT
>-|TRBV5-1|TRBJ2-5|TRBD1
CASRPGTGVKETQYF
TGCGCCAGCAGACCCGGGACAGGGGTGAAAGAGACCCAGTACTTC
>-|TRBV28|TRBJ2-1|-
CASSSPGTLFNEQFF
TGTGCCAGCAGTTCACCCGGGACTCTCTTCAATGAGCAGTTCTTC
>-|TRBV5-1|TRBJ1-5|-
CASSQGDQPQHF
TGCGCCAGCAGCCAAGGGGATCAGCCCCAGCATTTT
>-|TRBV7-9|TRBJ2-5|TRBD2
CASSATWGGETQYF
TGTGCCAGCAGCGCGACATGGGGGGGAGAGACCCAGTACTTC